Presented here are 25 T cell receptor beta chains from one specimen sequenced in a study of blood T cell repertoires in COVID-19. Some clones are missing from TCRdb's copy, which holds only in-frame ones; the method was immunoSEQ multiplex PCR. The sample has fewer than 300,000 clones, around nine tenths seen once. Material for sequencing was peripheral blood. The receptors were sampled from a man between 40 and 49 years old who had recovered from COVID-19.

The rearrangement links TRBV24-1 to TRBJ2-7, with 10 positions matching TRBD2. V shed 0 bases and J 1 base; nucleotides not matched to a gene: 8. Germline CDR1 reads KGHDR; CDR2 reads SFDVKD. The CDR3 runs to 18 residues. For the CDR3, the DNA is TGTGCCACCAGTGATTTGGGGCTAGCGGGAGCTCGGTCCTACGAGCAGTACTTC. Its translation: CATSDLGLAGARSYEQYF.

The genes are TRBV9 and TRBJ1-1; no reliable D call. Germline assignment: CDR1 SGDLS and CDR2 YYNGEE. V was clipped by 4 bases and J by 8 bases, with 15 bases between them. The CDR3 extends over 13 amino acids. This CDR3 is CASSTHKDKEAFF. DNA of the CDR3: TGTGCCAGCAGCACCCACAAAGACAAAGAAGCTTTCTTT.

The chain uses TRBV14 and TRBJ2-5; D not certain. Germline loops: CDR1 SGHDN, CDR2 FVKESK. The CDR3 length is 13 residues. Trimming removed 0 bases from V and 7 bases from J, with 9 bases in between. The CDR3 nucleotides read TGTGCCAGCAGCCAAGACCCCCCGGGGACCCAGTACTTC. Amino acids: CASSQDPPGTQYF.

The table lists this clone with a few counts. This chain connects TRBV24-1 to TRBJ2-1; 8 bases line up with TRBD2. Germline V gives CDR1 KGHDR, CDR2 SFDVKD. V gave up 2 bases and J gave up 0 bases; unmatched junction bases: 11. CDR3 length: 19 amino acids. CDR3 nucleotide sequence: TGTGCCACCAGTGATTCACCCGGACTTAGCGGGATCTCCTACAATGAGCAGTTCTTC. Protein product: CATSDSPGLSGISYNEQFF.

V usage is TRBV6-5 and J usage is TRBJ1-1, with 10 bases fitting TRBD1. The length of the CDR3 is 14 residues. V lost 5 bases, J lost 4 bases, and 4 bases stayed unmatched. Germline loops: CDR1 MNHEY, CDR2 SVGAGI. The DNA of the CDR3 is TGTGCCAGCAGTAATAGACAGGGGGCCACTGAAGCTTTCTTT. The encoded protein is CASSNRQGATEAFF.

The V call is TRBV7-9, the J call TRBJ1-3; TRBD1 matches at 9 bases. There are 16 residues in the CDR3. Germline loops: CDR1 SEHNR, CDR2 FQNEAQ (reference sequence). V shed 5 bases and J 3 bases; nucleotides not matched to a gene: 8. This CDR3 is CASSTRTGAFGNTIYF. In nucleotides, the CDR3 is TGTGCCAGCAGCACCCGGACAGGGGCTTTTGGAAACACCATATATTTT.

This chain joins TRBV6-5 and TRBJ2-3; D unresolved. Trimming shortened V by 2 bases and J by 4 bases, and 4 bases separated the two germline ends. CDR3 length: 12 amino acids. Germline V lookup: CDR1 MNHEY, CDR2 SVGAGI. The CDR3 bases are TGTGCCAGCAGTTACGGCCCAGATACGCAGTATTTT. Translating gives CASSYGPDTQYF.

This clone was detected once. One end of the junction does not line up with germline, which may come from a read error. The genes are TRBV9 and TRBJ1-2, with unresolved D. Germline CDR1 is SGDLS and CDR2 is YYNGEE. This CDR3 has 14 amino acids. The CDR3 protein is CASSVSVGGYGHTF. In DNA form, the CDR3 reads TGTGCCAGCAGCGTAAGTGTAGGAGGATATGGCCACACCTTC.

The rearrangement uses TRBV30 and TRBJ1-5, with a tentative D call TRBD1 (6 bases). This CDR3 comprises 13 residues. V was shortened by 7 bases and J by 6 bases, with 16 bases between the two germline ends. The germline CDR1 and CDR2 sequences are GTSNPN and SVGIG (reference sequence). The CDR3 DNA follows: TGTGCCTTCTCCCGACAGGCCGGTCAGCCCCAGCATTTT. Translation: CAFSRQAGQPQHF.

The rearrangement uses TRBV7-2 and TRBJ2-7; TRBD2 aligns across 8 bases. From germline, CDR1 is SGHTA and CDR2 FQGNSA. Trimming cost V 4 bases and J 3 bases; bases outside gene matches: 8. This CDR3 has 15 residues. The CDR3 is CASSYGRARVYEQYF. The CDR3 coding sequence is TGTGCCAGCAGCTACGGGAGGGCGCGAGTCTACGAGCAGTACTTC. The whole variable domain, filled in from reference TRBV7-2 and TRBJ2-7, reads GAGVSQSPSNKVTEKGKDVELRCDPISGHTALYWYRQSLGQGLEFLIYFQGNSAPDKSGLPSDRFSAERTGGSVSTLTIQRTQQEDSAVYLCASSYGRARVYEQYFGPGTRLTVT.

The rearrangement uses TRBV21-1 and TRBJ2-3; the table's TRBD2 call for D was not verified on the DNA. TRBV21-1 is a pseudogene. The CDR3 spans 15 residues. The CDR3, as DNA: TGTGCCAGCAGCAGCGGGGGGGACACCGCAGATACGCAGTATTTT. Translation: CASSSGGDTADTQYF.

CDR3 DNA: TGTGCCAGCAGTTTAACACAGGGGTACGAGCAGTACTTC. It encodes CASSLTQGYEQYF. The chain uses TRBV12-3 or TRBV12-4 and TRBJ2-7; TRBD1 agrees at 7 bases. Trimming took 2 bases from V and 4 from J; bases not matched to a gene: 2. The CDR3 runs to 13 residues.

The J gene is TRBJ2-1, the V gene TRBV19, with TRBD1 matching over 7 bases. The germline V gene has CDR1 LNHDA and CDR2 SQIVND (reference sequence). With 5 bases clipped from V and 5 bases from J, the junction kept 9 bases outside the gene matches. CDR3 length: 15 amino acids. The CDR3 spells CASSLYRGYHNEQFF. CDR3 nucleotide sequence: TGTGCCAGTAGTCTATACAGGGGTTACCACAATGAGCAGTTCTTC.

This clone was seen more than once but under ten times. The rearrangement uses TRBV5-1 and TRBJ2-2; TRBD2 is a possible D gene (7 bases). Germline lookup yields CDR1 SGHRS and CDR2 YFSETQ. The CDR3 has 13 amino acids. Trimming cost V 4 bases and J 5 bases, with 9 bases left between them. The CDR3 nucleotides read TGCGCCAGCAGCGGGGGGGCGACCGGGGAGCTGTTTTTT. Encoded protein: CASSGGATGELFF.

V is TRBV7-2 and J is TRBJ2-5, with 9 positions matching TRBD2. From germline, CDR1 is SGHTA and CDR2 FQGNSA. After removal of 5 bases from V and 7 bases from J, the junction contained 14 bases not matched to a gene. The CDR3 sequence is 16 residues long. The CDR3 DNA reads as TGTGCCAGCAGCCCCCACCTTAGCGGGAGACCGAGGACCCAGTACTTC. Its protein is CASSPHLSGRPRTQYF.

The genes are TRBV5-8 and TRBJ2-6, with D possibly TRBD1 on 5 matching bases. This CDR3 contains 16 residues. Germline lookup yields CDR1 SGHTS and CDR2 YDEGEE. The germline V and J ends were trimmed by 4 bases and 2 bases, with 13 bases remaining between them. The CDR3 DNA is TGTGCCAGCAGCATCCTTCTGGGGCCTGGGGCCAACGTCCTGACTTTC. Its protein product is CASSILLGPGANVLTF.

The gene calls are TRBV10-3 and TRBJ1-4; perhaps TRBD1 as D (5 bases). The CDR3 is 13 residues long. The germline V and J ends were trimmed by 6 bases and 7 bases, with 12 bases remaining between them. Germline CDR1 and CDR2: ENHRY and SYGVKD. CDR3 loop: CAIRGGSVEKLFF. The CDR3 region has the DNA TGTGCCATCAGGGGGGGATCGGTTGAAAAACTGTTTTTT.

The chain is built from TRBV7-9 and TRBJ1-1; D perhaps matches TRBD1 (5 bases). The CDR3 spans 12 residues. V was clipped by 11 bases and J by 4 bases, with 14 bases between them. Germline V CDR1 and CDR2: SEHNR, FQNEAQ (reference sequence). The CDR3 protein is CALGEGSTEAFF. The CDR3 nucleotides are TGTGCCTTGGGGGAGGGGAGCACTGAAGCTTTCTTT.

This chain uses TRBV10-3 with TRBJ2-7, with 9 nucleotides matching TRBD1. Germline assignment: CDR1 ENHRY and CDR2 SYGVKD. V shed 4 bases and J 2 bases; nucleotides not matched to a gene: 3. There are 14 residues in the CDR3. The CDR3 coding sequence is TGTGCCATCAGTGCCCGACAGGGGGCCTACGAGCAGTACTTC. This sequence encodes CAISARQGAYEQYF.

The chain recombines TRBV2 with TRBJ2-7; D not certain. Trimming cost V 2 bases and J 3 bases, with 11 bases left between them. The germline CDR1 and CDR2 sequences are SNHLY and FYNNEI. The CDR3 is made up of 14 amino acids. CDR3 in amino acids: CASSEWASLYEQYF. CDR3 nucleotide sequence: TGTGCCAGCAGTGAATGGGCATCCCTCTACGAGCAGTACTTC.

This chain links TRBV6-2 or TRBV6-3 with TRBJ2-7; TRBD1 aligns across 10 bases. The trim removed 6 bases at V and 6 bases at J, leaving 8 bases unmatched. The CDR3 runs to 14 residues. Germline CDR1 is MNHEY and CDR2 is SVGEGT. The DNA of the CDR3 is TGTGCCAGCAGCCGGGGACAGGGGACGTCCGAGCAGTACTTC. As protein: CASSRGQGTSEQYF.

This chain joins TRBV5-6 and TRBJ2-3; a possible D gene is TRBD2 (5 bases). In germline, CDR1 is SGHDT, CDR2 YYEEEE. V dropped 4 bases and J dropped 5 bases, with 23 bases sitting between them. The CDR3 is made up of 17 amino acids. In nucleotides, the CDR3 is TGTGCCAGCAGCCGGAGGAGTCGGTCCTGGGAGAAAGATACGCAGTATTTT. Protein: CASSRRSRSWEKDTQYF. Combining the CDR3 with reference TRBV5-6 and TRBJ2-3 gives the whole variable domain DAGVTQSPTHLIKTRGQQVTLRCSPKSGHDTVSWYQQALGQGPQFIFQYYEEEERQRGNFPDRFSGHQFPNYSSELNVNALLLGDSALYLCASSRRSRSWEKDTQYFGPGTRLTVL.

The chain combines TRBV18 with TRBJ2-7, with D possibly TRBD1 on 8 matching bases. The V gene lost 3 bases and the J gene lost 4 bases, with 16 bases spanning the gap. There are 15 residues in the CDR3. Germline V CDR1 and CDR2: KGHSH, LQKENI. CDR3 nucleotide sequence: TGTGCCAGCTCACCGAACAGGGGGGGTAGGTACGAGCAGTACTTC. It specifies CASSPNRGGRYEQYF.

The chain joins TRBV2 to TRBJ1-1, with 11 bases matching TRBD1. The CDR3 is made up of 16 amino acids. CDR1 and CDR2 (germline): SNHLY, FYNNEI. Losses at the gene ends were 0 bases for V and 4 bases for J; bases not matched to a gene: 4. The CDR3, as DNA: TGTGCCAGCAGTGAAGCAGGACAGGGGGCGACCACTGAAGCTTTCTTT. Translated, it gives CASSEAGQGATTEAFF.

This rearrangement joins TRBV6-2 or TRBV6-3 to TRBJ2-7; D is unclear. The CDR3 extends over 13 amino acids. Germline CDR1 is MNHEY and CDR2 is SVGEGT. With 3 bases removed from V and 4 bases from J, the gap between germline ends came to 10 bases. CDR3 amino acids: CASSYRLFYEQYF. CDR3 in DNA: TGTGCCAGCAGTTATCGTCTTTTTTACGAGCAGTACTTC.